The 20 T cell receptor beta chains reported below all come from one sample, sequenced in a study of regulatory T cells in long-lasting Graves disease. The time point: persistent/refractory GD, antithyroid drugs over 5 years with positive TRAb. PBMC-extracted RNA yielded the TCR library. iRepertoire HTBI primers and Arm-PCR of CDR3 regions built TCR beta libraries. Each CDR3 protein is one row after TCRdb ran MiXCR on the multiplex PCR reads. The data show 450,000 or so distinct CDR3 sequences, 20% to 25% seen once. The specimen comprised peripheral blood mononuclear cells (PBMCs), sampled when the disease was refractory, from a patient treated with antithyroid drugs. These receptor sequences come from a female donor with Graves disease.

Comment on this clonotype: A much bigger clone sits one base away, suggesting this may be a read error. This chain joins TRBV12-3 or TRBV12-4 and TRBJ1-6; D is possibly TRBD1 (5 bases). The CDR3 is 13 residues long. Trimming left V 3 bases short and J 7 bases short, with 7 bases between. Here the CDR3 DNA reads TGTGCCAGCAGTTTCCGGGGGAATTCACCCCTCCACTTT. This codes for CASSFRGNSPLHF.

This clonotype was counted between two and nine times. V usage is TRBV9 and J usage is TRBJ2-5, with 12 positions matching TRBD2. The CDR3 covers 14 residues. Germline V CDR1 and CDR2: SGDLS, YYNGEE. Trimming at V came to 4 bases and at J to 5 bases, leaving 3 bases not matched to a gene. This CDR3 reads CASSQLAGGETQYF. Here the CDR3 DNA reads TGTGCCAGCAGCCAACTAGCGGGAGGTGAGACCCAGTACTTC.

Only a few counts were recorded for this clonotype. The chain is built from TRBV5-1 and TRBJ1-3; no clear D gene. CDR3 size: 15 residues. Trimming took off 0 bases at V and 2 bases at J, with 9 bases between the two ends. Germline loops: CDR1 SGHRS, CDR2 YFSETQ. CDR3 sequence reads: CASSLDPGAGNTIYF. The CDR3 DNA sequence: TGCGCCAGCAGCTTGGATCCGGGCGCTGGAAACACCATATATTTT.

This clonotype was picked up many times. The chain combines TRBV6-1 with TRBJ1-1, with D possibly matching TRBD1 (5 bases). Trimming left V 6 bases short and J 1 base short, with 9 bases between. CDR3 length: 13 amino acids. Germline lookup yields CDR1 MNHNS and CDR2 SASEGT. CDR3 residues: CASRSTGNTEAFF. CDR3 bases: TGTGCCAGCAGATCCACAGGGAACACTGAAGCTTTCTTT.

The chain links TRBV29-1 to TRBJ2-2; 7 nucleotides agree with TRBD2. The V gene end was trimmed by 7 bases and the J gene end by 8 bases; junction bases not matched to a gene: 13. Germline V CDR1 and CDR2: SQVTM, ANQGSEA. This CDR3 comprises 14 residues. CDR3 region: CSAEGGAGGGELFF. CDR3 coding DNA: TGCAGCGCCGAGGGAGGGGCAGGCGGAGGGGAGCTGTTTTTT.

The chain combines TRBV11-2 with TRBJ2-1; 10 nucleotides align to TRBD2. The CDR3 extends over 15 amino acids. V lost 3 bases and J lost 7; bases outside the gene matches: 6. Germline values: CDR1 SGHAT, CDR2 FQNNGV. CDR3 sequence (DNA): TGTGCCAGCAGCTTCACTAGCGGGAAGGTGAATGAGCAGTTCTTC. Translating it yields CASSFTSGKVNEQFF. Combining the CDR3 with reference TRBV11-2 and TRBJ2-1 gives the whole variable domain EAGVAQSPRYKIIEKRQSVAFWCNPISGHATLYWYQQILGQGPKLLIQFQNNGVVDDSQLPKDRFSAERLKGVDSTLKIQPAKLEDSAVYLCASSFTSGKVNEQFFGPGTRLTVL.

This clonotype came up many times. This rearrangement joins TRBV12-3 or TRBV12-4 to TRBJ1-1; TRBD1 matches 7 bases. Trimming took 6 bases from V and 6 from J; bases not matched to a gene: 7. CDR3 length equals 13 residues. The CDR3 reads CASRQGSSAEAFF. The CDR3 DNA reads as TGTGCCAGCAGACAGGGGAGCTCCGCTGAAGCTTTCTTT.

Concerning this clonotype: A much larger clone is a single base away; this may be a read error. V usage is TRBV28 and J usage is TRBJ2-5; D possibly uses TRBD1 or TRBD2 (6 bases each). CDR3 length: 15 amino acids. Per germline, CDR1 MDHEN and CDR2 SYDVKM. The V and J ends lost 4 bases and 7 bases respectively, with 19 bases between them. The CDR3 loop is CASSSRQDPGGTQYF. The CDR3 bases are TGTGCCAGCAGTTCGAGACAGGACCCCGGGGGGACCCAGTACTTC.

The table lists this clonotype with a few counts. CDR3: CSARVPGPGEQYF. Written as DNA, the CDR3 is TGCAGTGCTAGAGTCCCAGGCCCGGGGGAGCAGTACTTC. The V and J genes are TRBV20-1 and TRBJ2-7; D is possibly TRBD2 (5 bases). The germline V gene has CDR1 DFQATT and CDR2 SNEGSKA (reference sequence). The CDR3 is 13 amino acids. V dropped 1 base and J dropped 7 bases, with 14 bases sitting between them.

The chain combines TRBV19 with TRBJ2-1, with D perhaps given as TRBD1 or TRBD2 (5 bases each). The germline CDR1 and CDR2 sequences are LNHDA and SQIVND (reference sequence). The CDR3 is made up of 15 amino acids. Trimming removed 4 bases at V and 4 bases at J, with 14 bases between. The DNA for the CDR3 is TGTGCCAGTAGTAGGGGGACCGAGGAATACAATGAGCAGTTCTTC. Encoded protein: CASSRGTEEYNEQFF.

In its sample, this clonotype was seen a few times. The chain carries TRBV6-2 or TRBV6-3 and TRBJ1-4; possible D gene TRBD1, 5 bases. Germline CDR1 is MNHEY and CDR2 is SVGEGT. The V end was cut by 5 bases, the J end by 2 bases, with 15 bases between. CDR3 length equals 16 residues. CDR3 protein: CASSEGVISTNEKLFF. The CDR3 DNA reads as TGTGCCAGCAGTGAAGGGGTCATCTCGACTAATGAAAAACTGTTTTTT.

This clonotype showed up many times. The chain is built from TRBV6-1 and TRBJ1-1; D unclear. This CDR3 spans 12 amino acids. Germline V gives CDR1 MNHNS, CDR2 SASEGT. Trimming took off 0 bases at V and 7 bases at J, with 6 bases between the two ends. The CDR3 protein is CASSEAFVEAFF. The CDR3 DNA reads TGTGCCAGCAGTGAAGCGTTTGTTGAAGCTTTCTTT.

Points on this clonotype: This likely stems from a read error, as it lies one base from a far larger clone. V and J are TRBV28 and TRBJ1-5, with D maybe TRBD1 (5 bases). Germline V lookup: CDR1 MDHEN, CDR2 SYDVKM. The CDR3 totals 15 residues. V shed 4 bases and J shed 3 bases, with 13 bases lying between them. DNA for the CDR3: TGTGCCAGCAGTTCCGGGACCGCTAACAATCAGCCCCAGCATTTT. Protein: CASSSGTANNQPQHF.

This clonotype has at least ten counts. The V call is TRBV6-2 or TRBV6-3, the J call TRBJ1-5; 7 positions match TRBD1. With V trimmed by 5 bases and J by 3 bases, 7 bases remained unmatched. The CDR3 length is 15 residues. Per germline, CDR1 MNHEY and CDR2 SVGEGT. CDR3: CASSVSGTVNQPQHF. CDR3 DNA: TGTGCCAGCAGTGTATCCGGGACAGTCAATCAGCCCCAGCATTTT.

Only a few counts were recorded for this clonotype. The chain is built from TRBV30 and TRBJ1-1; the match to TRBD1 covers 7 bases. The trim removed 4 bases at V and 7 bases at J, leaving 9 bases unmatched. CDR1 GTSNPN and CDR2 SVGIG come from the germline V gene (reference sequence). This CDR3 comprises 13 residues. CDR3 coding DNA: TGTGCCTGGACCCGACAGGGTGGGGGTGAAGCTTTCTTT. As protein: CAWTRQGGGEAFF.

This clonotype was found many times. This chain joins TRBV7-9 and TRBJ2-7; unclear D gene. Between the trimmed V and J ends, which lost 2 bases and 1 base, there was a span of 9 bases. CDR3 length: 14 amino acids. Germline values: CDR1 SEHNR, CDR2 FQNEAQ (reference sequence). The CDR3 reads CASSLLEDSYEQYF. The CDR3 nucleotides are TGTGCCAGCAGCTTATTAGAGGATTCCTACGAGCAGTACTTC.

V gene TRBV5-6 combines with J gene TRBJ1-1; no definite D call. Germline assignment: CDR1 SGHDT and CDR2 YYEEEE. V dropped 4 bases and J dropped 11 bases, with 21 bases sitting between them. The CDR3 covers 14 residues. In DNA form, the CDR3 reads TGTGCCAGCAGCAAAGAAAACGTCGCTGCAGTGGCTTTCTTT. It encodes CASSKENVAAVAFF.

The chain uses TRBV4-2 and TRBJ1-2, with D unclear. The length of the CDR3 is 15 residues. The germline V and J ends were trimmed by 0 bases and 4 bases, with 12 bases remaining between them. In germline, CDR1 is LGHNA, CDR2 YNFKEQ. For the CDR3, the DNA is TGTGCCAGCAGCCAAGATATCTCGCCGGTCTATGGCTACACCTTC. As protein: CASSQDISPVYGYTF.

The rearrangement links TRBV9 to TRBJ2-2; unclear D gene. Germline V gene lookup returns CDR1 SGDLS and CDR2 YYNGEE. V was cut by 1 base and J by 1 base, with 11 bases left in between. The CDR3 is 16 residues long. The CDR3 loop is CASSVRLGLNTGELFF. CDR3 bases: TGTGCCAGCAGCGTACGTCTCGGTCTGAACACCGGGGAGCTGTTTTTT.

The chain employs TRBV5-1 and TRBJ1-2; TRBD1 aligns across 7 bases. CDR1 and CDR2 (germline): SGHRS, YFSETQ. J lost 4 bases, V lost 1 base, and 4 bases had no gene match. This CDR3 spans 14 amino acids. The CDR3 DNA follows: TGCGCCAGCAGCTTGTCAGGGGGGACCTATGGCTACACCTTC. The encoded protein is CASSLSGGTYGYTF.